This T cell receptor beta chain was recovered during a study of CXCR3-negative and CXCR3-positive naive CD8 T cells. TRB cDNA libraries were made by UMI-labeled 5' RACE. One entry per CDR3 protein, without DNA, is what TCRdb gives after re-calling the 5' RACE reads. The table for this sample gives 100,000 to 150,000 distinct CDR3 sequences. Per the germline V gene, CDR1 is SGHRS and CDR2 is YFSETQ. The CDR3 is 14 residues long. Sequencing was carried out using naive CXCR3- CD8+ T cells from blood. Stated subset: CD45RO-CCR7+CD27+CD95- naive CD8+ T cells lacking CXCR3 (TNR3-). The chain employs TRBV5-1 and TRBJ2-7. The receptor's source is a human donor in good health. Some clones in this sample may be carry-over from other donors' samples. The CDR3 loop is CASSLVAASYEQYF.